This T cell receptor (beta chain) was found in a study of PD-1 blockade in mismatch repair-deficient tumors. This clone was recorded once. The antigen remains unidentified. Method: immunoSEQ multiplex PCR; TCRdb's copy keeps in-frame clones and lacks some. The sample has some 19,000 clones; over 75% are singletons. The TCR-sequenced patients were a few responders to pembrolizumab. Overall study results and limits: Tumor-resident clones, often absent from pretreatment blood, expanded after pembrolizumab and then contracted.

The sequence was collected from an adult with mismatch repair-deficient cancer. The specimen was PBMCs, collected 52 weeks after starting pembrolizumab.

In DNA, the CDR3 is TGTGCCATTCGGCGGCTAGCGGGAGAGGGTAGCTACGAGCAGTACTTC. It specifies CAIRRLAGEGSYEQYF. This chain joins TRBV15 and TRBJ2-7; 10 bases match TRBD2. The CDR3 has 16 residues. Germline CDR1 is LNHNV and CDR2 is YYDKDF (reference sequence). Trimming cost V 10 bases and J 3 bases; bases outside gene matches: 15.